The 6 T cell receptor beta chains presented below share a single source sample, sequenced in a study of beta chain features in type 1 diabetes. Expressed TCRB transcripts were sequenced because the entire RNA isolate underwent reverse transcription. This table comes from immunoSEQ multiplex PCR, and its TCRdb copy is limited to in-frame clones, with some not included. Among roughly 180,000 clones listed, less than 15% were seen once. The specimen sequenced was central memory CD4+ T cells from blood. The receptors were sampled from a woman between 18 and 29 years old in good health.

This rearrangement joins TRBV29-1 to TRBJ2-1; 7 nucleotides match TRBD1. CDR3 size: 14 residues. V trimming: 1 base; J trimming: 8 bases; junction bases outside the gene matches: 8. Per germline, CDR1 SQVTM and CDR2 ANQGSEA. The CDR3 here is CSVEAPTGYDEQFF. As DNA, the CDR3 is TGCAGCGTTGAAGCCCCGACAGGGTACGATGAGCAGTTCTTC.

This rearrangement joins TRBV30 to TRBJ1-1; D is uncertain. From germline, CDR1 is GTSNPN and CDR2 SVGIG (reference sequence). V lost 3 bases, J lost 0 bases, and 11 bases lay in between. The CDR3 has 14 amino acids. In nucleotides, the CDR3 is TGTGCCTGGAGGTTGGCGGCGGTGAACACTGAAGCTTTCTTT. This sequence encodes CAWRLAAVNTEAFF.

This clone turned up a few times. The V and J genes are TRBV25-1 and TRBJ1-1, with 7 bases identical to TRBD1. Looked up from germline, CDR1 is MGHDK and CDR2 is SYGVNS. CDR3 length equals 14 residues. J was trimmed by 3 bases and V by 3 bases; bases with no gene match: 4. CDR3 residues: CASSEWDSYTEAFF. The CDR3 DNA reads TGTGCCAGCAGTGAGTGGGACAGCTACACTGAAGCTTTCTTT.

This clone has just a few counts. The chain employs TRBV7-9 and TRBJ2-1, with TRBD1 identical over 7 bases. CDR3 length: 13 amino acids. Germline lookup yields CDR1 SEHNR and CDR2 FQNEAQ (reference sequence). The trim removed 8 bases at V and 3 bases at J, leaving 4 bases unmatched. This chain's CDR3 is CASGGQRYNEQFF. The CDR3 DNA is TGTGCCAGCGGGGGACAGCGCTACAATGAGCAGTTCTTC. Drawing the rest from reference TRBV7-9 and TRBJ2-1, the complete variable domain is DTGVSQNPRHKITKRGQNVTFRCDPISEHNRLYWYRQTLGQGPEFLTYFQNEAQLEKSRLLSDRFSAERPKGSFSTLEIQRTEQGDSAMYLCASGGQRYNEQFFGPGTRLTVL.

There are a few counts of this clone. In nucleotides, the CDR3 is TGTGCCAGCAGCTTAGAGAGTAAGTTTAGCGCGACCTACAATGAGCAGTTCTTC. Its translation: CASSLESKFSATYNEQFF. The V and J genes are TRBV7-8 and TRBJ2-1, with a possible D match to TRBD2 (5 bases). Germline V gene sequence: CDR1 SGHVS, CDR2 FQNEAQ. The CDR3 runs to 18 residues. V was cut by 1 base and J by 2 bases, with 18 bases left in between.

This chain connects TRBV28 to TRBJ2-6, with a tentative D call TRBD2 (5 bases). This CDR3 is built from 15 residues. The V end was cut by 6 bases, the J end by 4 bases, with 13 bases between. Germline V gene lookup returns CDR1 MDHEN and CDR2 SYDVKM. CDR3 coding DNA: TGTGCCAGCAGCTCTACTAGGACCGGGGCCAACGTCCTGACTTTC. Protein product: CASSSTRTGANVLTF. The full variable domain, with the rest looked up from reference TRBV28 and TRBJ2-6, is DVKVTQSSRYLVKRTGEKVFLECVQDMDHENMFWYRQDPGLGLRLIYFSYDVKMKEKGDIPEGYSVSREKKERFSLILESASTNQTSMYLCASSSTRTGANVLTFGAGSRLTVL.